This is a list of T cell receptor beta chains from one sample in a study of shared clonotypes between healthy human individuals. Measured with immunoSEQ multiplex PCR; TCRdb has only the in-frame clones, and not every one. The table lists about 2.2 million clones, about 93% of them singletons, with under 2% in the top ten. Input material: naive CD8+ T cells from PBMCs. These receptors were obtained from a man between 18 and 35 years old in good health. Some clones in this sample may be carry-over from other donors' samples. The CDR3 runs from the conserved cysteine through the conserved F or W. Each record gives: D gene, clone size, J gene, V gene, CDR3 protein, CDR3 DNA. D genes are given only for firm matches. Not every row has a clone size; where given, it reads once, few, many or a size class.

.	few	TRBJ1-2	TRBV7-9	CASSFPLPYGYTF	TGTGCCAGCAGCTTTCCCCTGCCCTATGGCTACACCTTC
TRBD2	.	TRBJ2-7	TRBV5-1	CASSWGVWRESSYEQYF	TGCGCCAGCAGCTGGGGGGTGTGGCGGGAGTCTTCTTACGAGCAGTACTTC
.	.	TRBJ1-5	TRBV19	CASSILLGADQPQHF	TGTGCCAGTAGTATCCTTCTGGGGGCGGATCAGCCCCAGCATTTT
.	once	TRBJ2-7	TRBV9	CASSVGGTGAYEQYF	TGTGCCAGCAGCGTAGGCGGGACGGGGGCCTACGAGCAGTACTTC
.	.	TRBJ1-1	TRBV28	CASSFLQGDEAFF	TGTGCCAGCAGTTTTTTACAGGGAGATGAAGCTTTCTTT
.	.	TRBJ2-7	TRBV9	CASSAGGSYEQYF	TGTGCCAGCAGCGCAGGAGGCTCCTACGAGCAGTACTTC
TRBD2	.	TRBJ2-1	TRBV7-2	CASSRLLRGGRYFF	TGTGCCAGCAGCCGGCTCCTCCGGGGGGGTCGGTATTTCTTC
.	.	TRBJ2-1	TRBV7-9	CASSFSRGPGAGSYNEQFF	TGTGCCAGCAGCTTTTCACGAGGCCCTGGGGCAGGATCCTACAATGAGCAGTTCTTC
TRBD1	.	TRBJ1-2	TRBV27	CASSARDRGPGYTF	TGTGCCAGCAGTGCCCGAGACAGGGGGCCCGGCTACACCTTC
.	few	TRBJ1-1	TRBV9	CASSAFSGGSAFF	TGTGCCAGCAGCGCATTCAGCGGGGGTTCAGCTTTCTTT
.	.	TRBJ2-7	TRBV9	CASSTSGLSYEQYF	TGTGCCAGCAGCACCTCCGGCCTTTCCTACGAGCAGTACTTC
TRBD2	.	TRBJ2-2	TRBV7-8	CASSSPPGRGTNTGELFF	TGTGCCAGCAGTTCCCCCCCCGGGCGGGGGACGAACACCGGGGAGCTGTTTTTT
TRBD1	.	TRBJ2-5	TRBV11-3	CASSPRTGDETQYF	TGTGCCAGCAGCCCTCGGACAGGCGATGAGACCCAGTACTTC
TRBD2	.	TRBJ2-7	TRBV6-5	CASSPTSWVYEQYF	TGTGCCAGCAGTCCGACTAGCTGGGTATACGAGCAGTACTTC